Below, 9 T cell receptor beta chains from the same sample are listed, as sequenced in a study of shared T cell receptors in the human thymus. Data came from immunoSEQ multiplex PCR; TCRdb stores just in-frame clones and leaves some out. The sample lists 540,000 or so clones; about 80% were seen once. The sample was also reused in another study, on human thymus T cells.

The sequenced sample consisted of thymocytes. These TCRs come from a boy in the first two years of life with a congenital heart defect.

The chain recombines TRBV2 with TRBJ2-3; TRBD2 is a possible D gene (6 bases). The germline CDR1 and CDR2 sequences are SNHLY and FYNNEI. This CDR3 comprises 13 residues. V lost 8 bases and J 0 bases, leaving 9 bases between the germline ends. CDR3 loop: CASGGLSTDTQYF. CDR3 sequence (DNA): TGTGCCAGCGGAGGACTAAGCACAGATACGCAGTATTTT.

This rearrangement joins TRBV27 to TRBJ1-2; TRBD1 might be the D (5 bases). This CDR3 region has 13 residues. Germline V gene sequence: CDR1 MNHEY, CDR2 SMNVEV (reference sequence). The ends were cut back, 8 bases at V and 3 bases at J, with 13 bases in the middle. DNA for the CDR3: TGTGCCAGCTCGGGGAGGGGACACTATGGCTACACCTTC. It is translated as CASSGRGHYGYTF.

Comment on this clone: This sample includes further DNA sequences coding for the same CDR3. The V call is TRBV18, the J call TRBJ2-5; possible D gene TRBD2, 5 bases. The germline V gene encodes CDR1 KGHSH and CDR2 LQKENI. The length of the CDR3 is 11 residues. V was trimmed by 6 bases and J by 5 bases, leaving 7 bases between them. As DNA, the CDR3 is TGTGCCAGCTCCCCGGGGGAGACCCAGTACTTC. This translates into CASSPGETQYF.

The gene calls are TRBV28 and TRBJ2-4; 11 bases fit TRBD2. V lost 6 bases and J lost 6; bases outside the gene matches: 4. The CDR3 sequence is 14 residues long. CDR1 MDHEN and CDR2 SYDVKM come from the germline V gene. The CDR3, as DNA: TGTGCCAGCAGCGTTAGCGGGAGGGGAAACATTCAGTACTTC. It encodes CASSVSGRGNIQYF. The whole variable domain, filled in from reference TRBV28 and TRBJ2-4, reads DVKVTQSSRYLVKRTGEKVFLECVQDMDHENMFWYRQDPGLGLRLIYFSYDVKMKEKGDIPEGYSVSREKKERFSLILESASTNQTSMYLCASSVSGRGNIQYFGAGTRLSVL.

In its sample, this clone was seen a few times. The chain combines TRBV7-2 with TRBJ2-3; 14 bases are shared with TRBD2. From germline, CDR1 is SGHTA and CDR2 FQGNSA. CDR3 length: 16 residues. V dropped 5 bases and J dropped 4; count of bases not matched to a gene: 5. The CDR3 is CASSLTSGRASDTQYF. DNA for the CDR3: TGTGCCAGCAGCCTGACTAGCGGGAGGGCCTCAGATACGCAGTATTTT. Full variable domain (missing parts from reference TRBV7-2 and TRBJ2-3): GAGVSQSPSNKVTEKGKDVELRCDPISGHTALYWYRQSLGQGLEFLIYFQGNSAPDKSGLPSDRFSAERTGGSVSTLTIQRTQQEDSAVYLCASSLTSGRASDTQYFGPGTRLTVL.

This rearrangement joins TRBV27 to TRBJ2-3; weak D call: TRBD2 (5 bases). The germline V gene has CDR1 MNHEY and CDR2 SMNVEV (reference sequence). The CDR3 spans 15 residues. Trimming removed 3 bases from V and 5 bases from J, with 15 bases in between. This chain's CDR3 is CASSLRGRFRDTQYF. In DNA form, the CDR3 reads TGTGCCAGCAGTTTGCGCGGGCGGTTTCGAGATACGCAGTATTTT.

In its sample, this clone was seen a few times. V gene TRBV7-6 combines with J gene TRBJ2-2; D remains ambiguous. V was shortened by 1 base and J by 4 bases, with 7 bases between the two germline ends. The CDR3 runs to 14 residues. Per the germline V gene, CDR1 is SGHVS and CDR2 is FNYEAQ. CDR3 region: CASSLGPSTGELFF. The CDR3 coding sequence is TGTGCCAGCAGCTTAGGGCCCTCCACCGGGGAGCTGTTTTTT.

This chain joins TRBV2 and TRBJ2-7, with TRBD2 matching over 10 bases. Germline CDR1 is SNHLY and CDR2 is FYNNEI. The CDR3 totals 16 residues. V lost 1 base, J lost 4 bases, and 7 bases stayed unmatched. CDR3 nucleotides: TGTGCCAGCAGTGAAGATAGCGGGAGGCAGGTTTACGAGCAGTACTTC. Protein: CASSEDSGRQVYEQYF.

The rearrangement links TRBV28 to TRBJ2-7; 12 nucleotides line up with TRBD1. There are 17 residues in the CDR3. V shed 3 bases, J shed 4 bases, and the junction held 10 bases outside the gene matches. Germline CDR1 is MDHEN and CDR2 is SYDVKM. As DNA, the CDR3 is TGTGCCAGCAGTTTTCCGGGACAGGGGGCTCATCGGTACGAGCAGTACTTC. Its translation: CASSFPGQGAHRYEQYF.